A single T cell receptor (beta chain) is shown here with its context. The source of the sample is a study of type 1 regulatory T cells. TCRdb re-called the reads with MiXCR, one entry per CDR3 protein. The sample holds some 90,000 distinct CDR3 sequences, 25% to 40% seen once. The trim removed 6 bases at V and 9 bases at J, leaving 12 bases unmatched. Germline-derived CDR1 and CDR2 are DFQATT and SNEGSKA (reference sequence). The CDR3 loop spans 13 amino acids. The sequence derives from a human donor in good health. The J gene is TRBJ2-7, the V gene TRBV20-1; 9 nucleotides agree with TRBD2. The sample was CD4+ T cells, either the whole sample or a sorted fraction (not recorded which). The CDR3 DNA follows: TGCAGTGCCGCGGCTAGCGGGACCTTCGGGCAGTACTTC. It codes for CSAAASGTFGQYF.